The present T cell receptor (beta chain) was sequenced within a study of OX40 agonist ivuxolimab in advanced cancers. Turning to the overall study: Ivuxolimab was an agonistic, fully human IgG2 monoclonal antibody directed against OX40 (CD134), a costimulatory receptor. Intravenous ivuxolimab was administered to patients every 2 weeks at six dose levels: 0.01, 0.1, 0.3, 1.5, 3 and 10 mg/kg. Of the 50 or so patients in dose escalation, 19 had hepatocellular carcinoma, roughly 15 had melanoma, 9 had renal cell carcinoma and 9 had head and neck cancer. In the dose-escalation cohort, approximately 82% of patients were male, and the mean age was around 60 years, with a range of about 23 to 90. Patients were allowed to have had prior anti-PD-1, anti-PD-L1 or anti-CTLA-4 therapy, and approximately 41% of the dose-escalation patients had previously received checkpoint inhibitors. Three dose-escalation patients achieved partial responses, one with hepatocellular carcinoma and two with cutaneous melanoma. The point of sequencing TCRbeta in the periphery was to test whether ivuxolimab changed TCR sequence diversity and drove clonal T-cell expansion. The paper describes the monotherapy dose-escalation part (N = 52 patients) of the phase I trial of ivuxolimab.

CDR3 length: 19 amino acids, cysteine to phenylalanine. Only the CDR3 portion is preserved as DNA: 57 bases, with reading frame beginning at the first base. V and J lose 4 bases and 1 base, and a span of 25 bases separates them. Based on the germline V gene, the CDR1 and CDR2 sequences are SGHTA and FQGTGA. Patients with a history of autoimmune disease or receiving systemic immunosuppression were excluded from the trial. Peripheral blood for TCR sequencing was collected from all dose cohorts at baseline, on cycle 4 day 1, and on cycle 7 day 1. The samples were drawn from a first-in-human, open-label, multicenter phase I dose-escalation trial of ivuxolimab. The trial enrolled adults with locally advanced or metastatic head and neck squamous cell, hepatocellular, melanoma or renal cell carcinoma. Before TCR sequencing, CD4+ T cells and CD8+ T cells were sorted from peripheral blood as separate populations.

General conclusions and limits of the study: In the 0.1-3.0 mg/kg groups, partial responders were among the patients with the lowest normalized peripheral clonal expansion, particularly in CD8+ T cells. At doses of 0.1 to 3.0 mg/kg, clonal expansion of both CD4+ and CD8+ blood T cells was observed from baseline to week 6. After ivuxolimab, more expanded clones were found on average in CD8+ T cells than in CD4+ T cells. Low levels of normalized T-cell clonal expansion were also shown by some nonresponding patients. Which antigens the clonally expanded peripheral T cells were specific for was not determined.

Concerning this clone itself: Its antigen target is currently unknown. No per-base quality is available; no much larger clone lies one base away.

Genomic DNA was isolated from the sorted cells so that the TCRbeta CDR3 region could be sequenced. TCRbeta CDR3 regions were sequenced using the immunoSEQ Assay. TCRdb re-hosts the immuneACCESS table, in-frame sequences only. Its copies lack some clones; in the studies checked, an unresolved V gene accounts for under half of them, and the cause for the rest is not known. The table for this sample lists tens of thousands of clones; over 75% of them were counted only once. The top ten constitute 2% to 2.5% of the sample. This sequence uses TRBV7-3 and TRBJ2-5; no confident D gene assignment can be made. The material was CD4+ or CD8+ T cells sorted from blood, obtained in a trial of the OX40 agonist ivuxolimab. The sequence was obtained from an adult with an advanced solid tumor such as melanoma, head and neck, liver or kidney cancer. The CDR3 has the sequence CASSSSVVSPGGLQETQYF. The nucleotides are TGTGCCAGCAGCTCGTCTGTCGTTTCCCCAGGCGGCCTCCAAGAGACCCAGTACTTC. The CDR3, completed at both ends by the reference TRBV7-3 and TRBJ2-5 genes, gives the full variable domain GAGVSQTPSNKVTEKGKYVELRCDPISGHTALYWYRQSLGQGPEFLIYFQGTGAADDSGLPNDRFFAVRPEGSVSTLKIQRTERGDSAVYLCASSSSVVSPGGLQETQYFGPGTRLLVL.